The following is a T cell receptor (beta chain) sequence with its context. This record belongs to a study of control samples from healthy donors and cancer patients. Germline CDR1 reads LGHDT; CDR2 reads YNNKEL (reference sequence). The CDR3 spans 15 residues. Trimming shortened V by 0 bases and J by 2 bases, and 9 bases separated the two germline ends. The method was immunoSEQ multiplex PCR; TCRdb's version includes in-frame clones alone and lacks a portion of them. In the table there are some 150,000 clones, about 90% of which are singletons. The sequencing input was blood. This receptor was identified in a young man in good health. This chain links TRBV3-1 (or the pseudogene TRBV3-2) with TRBJ2-3; D gene ambiguous. This CDR3 reads CASSQDLASTDTQYF. As DNA, the CDR3 is TGTGCCAGCAGCCAAGATCTTGCGTCCACAGATACGCAGTATTTT.